Listed below are T cell receptor beta chains from one sample, sequenced in a study of T cells in Graves' hyperthyroidism and ophthalmopathy. TCRdb re-analysed the multiplex PCR reads in MiXCR, keeping a single row per CDR3 protein. The data contain under 550,000 distinct CDR3 sequences, 15% to 20% of them singletons. Sequenced: blood. All receptors come from a man aged 35 to 55 with Graves' ophthalmopathy. CDR3s include the opening cysteine and the closing phenylalanine or tryptophan. The D gene is left open where the match is weak. Expanded clones are given a class, and other clones once, few, many or no size at all.

d_call,v_call,cdr3_length,clone_size,j_call,cdr3_aa,cdr3_nt
.,TRBV6-1,14,.,TRBJ1-2,CASRSGPLEVSYTF,TGTGCCAGCAGATCAGGGCCCCTTGAAGTAAGCTACACCTTC
.,TRBV7-9,12,.,TRBJ1-6,CASSPVESPLHF,TGTGCCAGCAGCCCGGTAGAGTCACCCCTCCACTTT
TRBD2,TRBV7-2,16,many,TRBJ2-2,CASSPRGLAAAGELFF,TGTGCCAGCAGCCCCCGAGGACTAGCGGCGGCCGGGGAGCTGTTTTTT
TRBD2,TRBV7-9,17,few,TRBJ2-1,CASSSRTSGSSYNEQFF,TGTGCCAGCAGCTCCCGGACTAGCGGGAGCTCCTACAATGAGCAGTTCTTC
TRBD2,TRBV18,16,few,TRBJ2-1,CASSPPGGGAIYEQFF,TGTGCCAGCTCACCACCAGGCGGGGGGGCCATATATGAGCAGTTCTTC
TRBD1,TRBV10-3,16,few,TRBJ1-1,CAISESGQGPHTEAFF,TGTGCCATCAGTGAGTCGGGACAGGGTCCGCACACTGAAGCTTTCTTT
TRBD1,TRBV30,14,.,TRBJ1-5,CAWSVGDRNQPQHF,TGTGCCTGGAGTGTAGGGGACAGGAATCAGCCCCAGCATTTT
.,TRBV6-1,16,.,TRBJ2-5,CASSEAEWGVRETQYF,TGTGCCAGCAGTGAAGCGGAGTGGGGGGTCCGTGAGACCCAGTACTTC
.,TRBV7-2,14,many,TRBJ2-7,CASSLGGTLYEQYF,TGTGCCAGCAGCTTGGGGGGTACCCTTTACGAGCAGTACTTC
.,TRBV20-1,13,few,TRBJ1-1,CSAKGGSLGAAFF,TGCAGTGCTAAGGGTGGATCTCTCGGGGCAGCTTTCTTT
.,TRBV5-8,13,.,TRBJ1-2,CASSIQGIYGYTF,TGTGCCAGCAGTATACAGGGTATCTATGGCTACACCTTC
.,TRBV13,17,many,TRBJ1-1,CASSLGLLRDPNTEAFF,TGTGCCAGCAGCTTAGGGCTTCTACGGGACCCAAACACTGAAGCTTTCTTT
TRBD2,TRBV11-2,19,.,TRBJ2-1,CASGYPPTGTSGRVTEQFF,TGTGCCAGCGGATACCCCCCTACCGGGACTAGCGGGAGGGTGACGGAGCAGTTCTTC
.,TRBV20-1,14,few,TRBJ2-5,CSARVTGGQETQYF,TGCAGTGCTAGAGTGACAGGAGGGCAAGAGACCCAGTACTTC
.,TRBV24-1,13,many,TRBJ2-5,CATSEANGETQYF,TGTGCCACCAGTGAGGCTAATGGGGAGACCCAGTACTTC
.,TRBV5-6,14,.,TRBJ2-7,CASSLEGFRYEQYF,TGTGCCAGCAGCTTGGAGGGATTCCGCTACGAGCAGTACTTC
TRBD1,TRBV30,13,many,TRBJ1-5,CAWTSTGGQPQHF,TGTGCCTGGACCTCGACAGGGGGTCAGCCCCAGCATTTT
.,TRBV7-2,15,many,TRBJ2-3,CASSEPGLHTDTQYF,TGTGCCAGCAGCGAACCGGGACTCCACACAGATACGCAGTATTTT
.,TRBV29-1,13,few,TRBJ2-5,CSYKGRLQETQYF,TGCAGTTACAAAGGGCGGTTACAAGAGACCCAGTACTTC
TRBD2,TRBV12-3/TRBV12-4,19,many,TRBJ2-2,CATQPFLAGDYRNTGELFF,TGTGCCACCCAGCCCTTCCTAGCGGGAGATTATAGGAACACCGGGGAGCTGTTTTTT
.,TRBV7-3,15,.,TRBJ2-3,CASSPRVRGTDTQYF,TGTGCCAGCAGTCCCAGGGTGAGGGGCACAGATACGCAGTATTTT
.,TRBV28,15,few,TRBJ2-7,CASSLWAGSSYEQYF,TGTGCCAGCAGTTTATGGGCAGGTTCATCCTACGAGCAGTACTTC
.,TRBV4-2,13,few,TRBJ2-1,CASSQDLGNEQFF,TGTGCCAGCAGCCAAGATCTGGGGAATGAGCAGTTCTTC
TRBD2,TRBV6-1,20,many,TRBJ2-3,CASKNARLAGYKGSTDTQYF,TGTGCCAGCAAAAACGCCCGACTAGCGGGTTACAAAGGTAGCACAGATACGCAGTATTTT
TRBD1,TRBV20-1,14,few,TRBJ1-2,CSGTGQGANYGYTF,TGCAGTGGCACGGGACAGGGAGCTAACTATGGCTACACCTTC
TRBD2,TRBV13,16,.,TRBJ2-3,CASSVLAGGRPDTQYF,TGTGCCAGCAGCGTTCTAGCGGGAGGTCGGCCAGATACGCAGTATTTT
TRBD2,TRBV2,14,many,TRBJ2-1,CASTGLAGPNEQFF,TGTGCCAGCACCGGACTAGCGGGACCCAATGAGCAGTTCTTC
TRBD1,TRBV6-1,18,.,TRBJ2-6,CASSDPTGVRSGANVLTF,TGTGCCAGCAGTGACCCGACAGGGGTCCGCTCTGGGGCCAACGTCCTGACTTTC
.,TRBV25-1,14,few,TRBJ1-1,CASSEYEGFTEAFF,TGTGCCAGCAGTGAATACGAGGGATTCACTGAAGCTTTCTTT
.,TRBV20-1,10,many,TRBJ2-7,CSAGTYEQYF,TGCAGTGCTGGAACCTACGAGCAGTACTTC
.,TRBV5-1,17,few,TRBJ1-3,CASSPEAETGVGNTIYF,TGCGCCAGCAGCCCCGAGGCAGAGACCGGAGTTGGAAACACCATATATTTT
TRBD2,TRBV4-1,15,few,TRBJ2-7,CASSRSGTSAYEQYF,TGCGCCAGCAGTCGTTCCGGGACTAGCGCCTACGAGCAGTACTTC
.,TRBV7-3,14,.,TRBJ2-1,CASSLDGTSNEQFF,TGTGCCAGCAGCTTAGATGGGACCTCTAATGAGCAGTTCTTC
.,TRBV7-8,15,few,TRBJ1-1,CASSPAGMVFSEAFF,TGTGCCAGCAGCCCGGCCGGTATGGTGTTTAGTGAAGCTTTCTTT
TRBD1,TRBV5-6,15,.,TRBJ1-2,CASSAGTGGSGGYTF,TGCGCCAGCAGCGCGGGGACAGGGGGCTCAGGTGGCTACACCTTC
.,TRBV18,17,.,TRBJ2-4,CASSPRGSQTFLNIQYF,TGTGCCAGCTCACCGAGAGGAAGCCAGACCTTTTTAAACATTCAGTACTTC
TRBD1,TRBV12-3/TRBV12-4,14,.,TRBJ1-5,CASWLGGEGQPQHF,TGTGCCAGCTGGCTAGGGGGCGAGGGTCAGCCCCAGCATTTT
.,TRBV11-2,15,many,TRBJ1-1,CASSSGLGLNTEAFF,TGTGCCAGCAGCTCGGGACTCGGGTTGAACACTGAAGCTTTCTTT
.,TRBV18,17,few,TRBJ2-7,CASSPLRGRVYSYEQYF,TGTGCCAGCTCACCACTTCGGGGGCGGGTCTACTCCTACGAGCAGTACTTC
.,TRBV9,17,many,TRBJ1-4,CASSGPERGVANEKLFF,TGTGCCAGCAGCGGTCCGGAACGGGGTGTAGCTAATGAAAAACTGTTTTTT
.,TRBV7-9,16,few,TRBJ2-1,CASRGGGGGSYNEQFF,TGTGCCAGCAGAGGGGGGGGCGGTGGCTCCTACAATGAGCAGTTCTTC
.,TRBV4-1,15,few,TRBJ1-5,CASSQVGGANQPQHF,TGCGCCAGCAGCCAAGTTGGCGGGGCCAATCAGCCCCAGCATTTT
.,TRBV18,13,.,TRBJ1-1,CASSPGSMTEAFF,TGTGCCAGCTCACCAGGGAGCATGACTGAAGCTTTCTTT
.,TRBV30,14,many,TRBJ1-2,CAWTGGGYSYGYTF,TGTGCCTGGACTGGAGGGGGTTATTCCTATGGCTACACCTTC
.,TRBV6-1,13,few,TRBJ1-2,CASSEWGLDGYTF,TGTGCCAGCAGTGAATGGGGATTGGATGGCTACACCTTC
.,TRBV2,11,few,TRBJ2-7,CASTEWQEQYF,TGTGCCAGCACCGAATGGCAGGAACAGTACTTC
.,TRBV6-2/TRBV6-3,14,.,TRBJ2-1,CASSASGFKNEQFF,TGTGCCAGCAGTGCATCGGGGTTTAAAAATGAGCAGTTCTTC
TRBD1,TRBV20-1,14,.,TRBJ2-7,CSARRPGQGYEQYF,TGCAGTGCTAGAAGACCGGGACAGGGCTACGAGCAGTACTTC
.,TRBV6-7,21,few,TRBJ2-5,CASSYYRSRAGAPLIQETQYF,TGTGCCAGCAGTTACTATCGGTCACGCGCGGGGGCCCCTCTGATCCAAGAGACCCAGTACTTC
.,TRBV7-2,12,.,TRBJ2-5,CASSPFRETQYF,TGTGCCAGCAGCCCCTTCAGAGAGACCCAGTACTTC
.,TRBV12-3/TRBV12-4,15,many,TRBJ2-2,CASSLATGGTGELFF,TGTGCCAGCAGTTTAGCGACAGGCGGAACCGGGGAGCTGTTTTTT
TRBD2,TRBV11-2,16,many,TRBJ2-2,CASSPGGSPNTGELFF,TGTGCCAGCAGCCCGGGGGGTAGCCCGAACACCGGGGAGCTGTTTTTT
TRBD2,TRBV20-1,14,few,TRBJ2-7,CSARRGLAGAEQYF,TGCAGTGCTAGAAGGGGACTAGCGGGAGCCGAGCAGTACTTC
TRBD1,TRBV12-3/TRBV12-4,15,many,TRBJ1-6,CASRPRTGGNSPLHF,TGTGCCAGCAGACCCCGGACAGGGGGGAATTCACCCCTCCACTTT
.,TRBV5-1,17,few,TRBJ1-2,CASSLGPPALDRYGYTF,TGCGCCAGCAGCTTAGGACCCCCCGCGCTCGATCGGTATGGCTACACCTTC
.,TRBV20-1,14,many,TRBJ2-1,CSARIQRSYNEQFF,TGCAGTGCTAGAATCCAGCGCTCCTACAATGAGCAGTTCTTC
TRBD2,TRBV6-2/TRBV6-3,15,few,TRBJ2-1,CASSYRGGGSREQFF,TGTGCCAGCAGTTACCGCGGCGGGGGGTCTCGTGAGCAGTTCTTC
.,TRBV5-1,15,many,TRBJ2-3,CASSGGRREHEAQYF,TGCGCCAGCAGCGGGGGACGTCGGGAGCACGAGGCGCAGTATTTT
.,TRBV2,15,.,TRBJ2-1,CASSEALRSRPEQFF,TGTGCCAGCAGTGAAGCGCTTCGGTCTCGACCGGAGCAGTTCTTC
TRBD1,TRBV18,16,.,TRBJ2-2,CASSPIGQGATGELFF,TGTGCCAGCTCACCAATTGGACAGGGGGCCACCGGGGAGCTGTTTTTT